This T cell receptor (beta chain) was recovered during a study of cytomegalovirus exposure and HLA in healthy donors. The germline V gene encodes CDR1 SGHVS and CDR2 FQNEAQ. The V gene end was trimmed by 4 bases and the J gene end by 2 bases; junction bases not matched to a gene: 5. The length of the CDR3 is 15 residues. It was with 60 Vbeta and 13 Jbeta primers that the PCR ran. Using immunoSEQ multiplex PCR, the repertoire was profiled, and TCRdb retains in-frame clones only, with some absent. The repertoire holds about 200,000 clones, about 80% seen once, with just under 3% in the top ten. The sample was PBMCs. This TCR was recovered from a woman aged 30 to 39 in good health and CMV-seronegative. The gene calls are TRBV7-8 and TRBJ2-7; 10 bases align to TRBD2. As DNA, the CDR3 is TGTGCCAGCAGCTATAGCGGGAGGAACCCCTACGAGCAGTACTTC. Its protein product is CASSYSGRNPYEQYF.